The rows below give T cell receptor beta chains drawn from one sample of a study of T-cell memory formation after mild COVID-19. TCRdb ran MiXCR on the 5' RACE reads and lists one entry per CDR3 protein. Of around 390,000 distinct CDR3 sequences in the sample, about 17% were seen once. Source material: PBMCs or a T cell subset sorted from them (not recorded which). The source is a young man who had mild COVID-19 (a few samples of this study predate the infection). Cell type and time point are not known. Each CDR3 is given with its conserved first and last residue. Each record gives: CDR3 protein, CDR3 DNA, D gene, clone size, V gene, J gene. The D gene is left open where the match is weak. Clone size is shown for a subset of rows, as once, few, many or a class of expanded clone.

CDR3: CASSRGLRGNTEAFF; DNA: TGCGCCAGCAGCCGGGGCTTGAGAGGGAACACTGAAGCTTTCTTT; D: .; size: .; V: TRBV5-1; J: TRBJ1-1
CDR3: CASSRGAANNSPLHF; DNA: TGTGCCAGCAGCCGAGGGGCGGCCAATAATTCACCCCTCCACTTT; D: .; size: few; V: TRBV7-3; J: TRBJ1-6
CDR3: CASSFSSGETQYF; DNA: TGCGCCAGCAGCTTTTCTAGCGGGGAGACCCAGTACTTC; D: TRBD2; size: few; V: TRBV5-1; J: TRBJ2-5
CDR3: CASSLVYRVGETEAFF; DNA: TGCGCCAGCAGCTTGGTCTACAGGGTGGGAGAGACTGAAGCTTTCTTT; D: .; size: few; V: TRBV5-1; J: TRBJ1-1
CDR3: CSARGGGGTYEQYF; DNA: TGCAGTGCTAGGGGCGGCGGAGGAACCTACGAGCAGTACTTC; D: .; size: few; V: TRBV20-1; J: TRBJ2-7
CDR3: CASSQVQVTSGANVLTF; DNA: TGCGCCAGCAGCCAAGTGCAGGTGACCTCTGGGGCCAACGTCCTGACTTTC; D: .; size: .; V: TRBV4-1; J: TRBJ2-6
CDR3: CSARDGAGGGGGAFF; DNA: TGCAGTGCTAGAGATGGGGCAGGGGGCGGAGGAGGAGCTTTCTTT; D: TRBD1; size: .; V: TRBV20-1; J: TRBJ1-1
CDR3: CAIRTPDTQYF; DNA: TGTGCCATCAGGACCCCCGATACGCAGTATTTT; D: .; size: .; V: TRBV10-3; J: TRBJ2-3
CDR3: CASSQDGDLNTEAFF; DNA: TGCGCCAGCAGCCAAGATGGGGACCTGAACACTGAAGCTTTCTTT; D: .; size: few; V: TRBV4-3; J: TRBJ1-1
CDR3: CASSQAPGTANTEAFF; DNA: TGCGCCAGCAGCCAGGCTCCCGGGACAGCGAACACTGAAGCTTTCTTT; D: TRBD1; size: .; V: TRBV4-1; J: TRBJ1-1
CDR3: CASSLERYPYNEQFF; DNA: TGTGCCAGCAGCTTGGAGCGGTATCCCTACAATGAGCAGTTCTTC; D: .; size: .; V: TRBV7-9; J: TRBJ2-1
CDR3: CASSLYAGGGANTEAFF; DNA: TGCGCCAGCAGCTTGTACGCAGGGGGAGGCGCTAACACTGAAGCTTTCTTT; D: TRBD1; size: .; V: TRBV5-1; J: TRBJ1-1
CDR3: CAISESLGQETQYF; DNA: TGTGCCATCAGTGAGTCGCTGGGGCAAGAGACCCAGTACTTC; D: .; size: .; V: TRBV10-3; J: TRBJ2-5
CDR3: CASSSAPGYEQFF; DNA: TGTGCCAGCAGCTCCGCCCCGGGATATGAGCAGTTCTTC; D: .; size: .; V: TRBV7-9; J: TRBJ2-1
CDR3: CASKYRGDTGELFF; DNA: TGTGCCAGCAAGTACAGGGGGGACACCGGGGAGCTGTTTTTT; D: TRBD1; size: few; V: TRBV7-2; J: TRBJ2-2
CDR3: CASSWETGEAFF; DNA: TGCGCCAGCAGCTGGGAGACAGGGGAAGCTTTCTTT; D: TRBD1; size: few; V: TRBV5-1; J: TRBJ1-1
CDR3: CASSQGRDTEAFF; DNA: TGTGCCAGCTCACAGGGTCGGGACACTGAAGCTTTCTTT; D: .; size: many; V: TRBV18; J: TRBJ1-1
CDR3: CASSLIRDQPQHF; DNA: TGTGCCAGCAGTTTGATTAGGGATCAGCCCCAGCATTTT; D: .; size: many; V: TRBV28; J: TRBJ1-5
CDR3: CASSLGTFTGELFF; DNA: TGCGCCAGCAGCCTGGGCACCTTCACCGGGGAGCTGTTTTTT; D: .; size: .; V: TRBV5-1; J: TRBJ2-2